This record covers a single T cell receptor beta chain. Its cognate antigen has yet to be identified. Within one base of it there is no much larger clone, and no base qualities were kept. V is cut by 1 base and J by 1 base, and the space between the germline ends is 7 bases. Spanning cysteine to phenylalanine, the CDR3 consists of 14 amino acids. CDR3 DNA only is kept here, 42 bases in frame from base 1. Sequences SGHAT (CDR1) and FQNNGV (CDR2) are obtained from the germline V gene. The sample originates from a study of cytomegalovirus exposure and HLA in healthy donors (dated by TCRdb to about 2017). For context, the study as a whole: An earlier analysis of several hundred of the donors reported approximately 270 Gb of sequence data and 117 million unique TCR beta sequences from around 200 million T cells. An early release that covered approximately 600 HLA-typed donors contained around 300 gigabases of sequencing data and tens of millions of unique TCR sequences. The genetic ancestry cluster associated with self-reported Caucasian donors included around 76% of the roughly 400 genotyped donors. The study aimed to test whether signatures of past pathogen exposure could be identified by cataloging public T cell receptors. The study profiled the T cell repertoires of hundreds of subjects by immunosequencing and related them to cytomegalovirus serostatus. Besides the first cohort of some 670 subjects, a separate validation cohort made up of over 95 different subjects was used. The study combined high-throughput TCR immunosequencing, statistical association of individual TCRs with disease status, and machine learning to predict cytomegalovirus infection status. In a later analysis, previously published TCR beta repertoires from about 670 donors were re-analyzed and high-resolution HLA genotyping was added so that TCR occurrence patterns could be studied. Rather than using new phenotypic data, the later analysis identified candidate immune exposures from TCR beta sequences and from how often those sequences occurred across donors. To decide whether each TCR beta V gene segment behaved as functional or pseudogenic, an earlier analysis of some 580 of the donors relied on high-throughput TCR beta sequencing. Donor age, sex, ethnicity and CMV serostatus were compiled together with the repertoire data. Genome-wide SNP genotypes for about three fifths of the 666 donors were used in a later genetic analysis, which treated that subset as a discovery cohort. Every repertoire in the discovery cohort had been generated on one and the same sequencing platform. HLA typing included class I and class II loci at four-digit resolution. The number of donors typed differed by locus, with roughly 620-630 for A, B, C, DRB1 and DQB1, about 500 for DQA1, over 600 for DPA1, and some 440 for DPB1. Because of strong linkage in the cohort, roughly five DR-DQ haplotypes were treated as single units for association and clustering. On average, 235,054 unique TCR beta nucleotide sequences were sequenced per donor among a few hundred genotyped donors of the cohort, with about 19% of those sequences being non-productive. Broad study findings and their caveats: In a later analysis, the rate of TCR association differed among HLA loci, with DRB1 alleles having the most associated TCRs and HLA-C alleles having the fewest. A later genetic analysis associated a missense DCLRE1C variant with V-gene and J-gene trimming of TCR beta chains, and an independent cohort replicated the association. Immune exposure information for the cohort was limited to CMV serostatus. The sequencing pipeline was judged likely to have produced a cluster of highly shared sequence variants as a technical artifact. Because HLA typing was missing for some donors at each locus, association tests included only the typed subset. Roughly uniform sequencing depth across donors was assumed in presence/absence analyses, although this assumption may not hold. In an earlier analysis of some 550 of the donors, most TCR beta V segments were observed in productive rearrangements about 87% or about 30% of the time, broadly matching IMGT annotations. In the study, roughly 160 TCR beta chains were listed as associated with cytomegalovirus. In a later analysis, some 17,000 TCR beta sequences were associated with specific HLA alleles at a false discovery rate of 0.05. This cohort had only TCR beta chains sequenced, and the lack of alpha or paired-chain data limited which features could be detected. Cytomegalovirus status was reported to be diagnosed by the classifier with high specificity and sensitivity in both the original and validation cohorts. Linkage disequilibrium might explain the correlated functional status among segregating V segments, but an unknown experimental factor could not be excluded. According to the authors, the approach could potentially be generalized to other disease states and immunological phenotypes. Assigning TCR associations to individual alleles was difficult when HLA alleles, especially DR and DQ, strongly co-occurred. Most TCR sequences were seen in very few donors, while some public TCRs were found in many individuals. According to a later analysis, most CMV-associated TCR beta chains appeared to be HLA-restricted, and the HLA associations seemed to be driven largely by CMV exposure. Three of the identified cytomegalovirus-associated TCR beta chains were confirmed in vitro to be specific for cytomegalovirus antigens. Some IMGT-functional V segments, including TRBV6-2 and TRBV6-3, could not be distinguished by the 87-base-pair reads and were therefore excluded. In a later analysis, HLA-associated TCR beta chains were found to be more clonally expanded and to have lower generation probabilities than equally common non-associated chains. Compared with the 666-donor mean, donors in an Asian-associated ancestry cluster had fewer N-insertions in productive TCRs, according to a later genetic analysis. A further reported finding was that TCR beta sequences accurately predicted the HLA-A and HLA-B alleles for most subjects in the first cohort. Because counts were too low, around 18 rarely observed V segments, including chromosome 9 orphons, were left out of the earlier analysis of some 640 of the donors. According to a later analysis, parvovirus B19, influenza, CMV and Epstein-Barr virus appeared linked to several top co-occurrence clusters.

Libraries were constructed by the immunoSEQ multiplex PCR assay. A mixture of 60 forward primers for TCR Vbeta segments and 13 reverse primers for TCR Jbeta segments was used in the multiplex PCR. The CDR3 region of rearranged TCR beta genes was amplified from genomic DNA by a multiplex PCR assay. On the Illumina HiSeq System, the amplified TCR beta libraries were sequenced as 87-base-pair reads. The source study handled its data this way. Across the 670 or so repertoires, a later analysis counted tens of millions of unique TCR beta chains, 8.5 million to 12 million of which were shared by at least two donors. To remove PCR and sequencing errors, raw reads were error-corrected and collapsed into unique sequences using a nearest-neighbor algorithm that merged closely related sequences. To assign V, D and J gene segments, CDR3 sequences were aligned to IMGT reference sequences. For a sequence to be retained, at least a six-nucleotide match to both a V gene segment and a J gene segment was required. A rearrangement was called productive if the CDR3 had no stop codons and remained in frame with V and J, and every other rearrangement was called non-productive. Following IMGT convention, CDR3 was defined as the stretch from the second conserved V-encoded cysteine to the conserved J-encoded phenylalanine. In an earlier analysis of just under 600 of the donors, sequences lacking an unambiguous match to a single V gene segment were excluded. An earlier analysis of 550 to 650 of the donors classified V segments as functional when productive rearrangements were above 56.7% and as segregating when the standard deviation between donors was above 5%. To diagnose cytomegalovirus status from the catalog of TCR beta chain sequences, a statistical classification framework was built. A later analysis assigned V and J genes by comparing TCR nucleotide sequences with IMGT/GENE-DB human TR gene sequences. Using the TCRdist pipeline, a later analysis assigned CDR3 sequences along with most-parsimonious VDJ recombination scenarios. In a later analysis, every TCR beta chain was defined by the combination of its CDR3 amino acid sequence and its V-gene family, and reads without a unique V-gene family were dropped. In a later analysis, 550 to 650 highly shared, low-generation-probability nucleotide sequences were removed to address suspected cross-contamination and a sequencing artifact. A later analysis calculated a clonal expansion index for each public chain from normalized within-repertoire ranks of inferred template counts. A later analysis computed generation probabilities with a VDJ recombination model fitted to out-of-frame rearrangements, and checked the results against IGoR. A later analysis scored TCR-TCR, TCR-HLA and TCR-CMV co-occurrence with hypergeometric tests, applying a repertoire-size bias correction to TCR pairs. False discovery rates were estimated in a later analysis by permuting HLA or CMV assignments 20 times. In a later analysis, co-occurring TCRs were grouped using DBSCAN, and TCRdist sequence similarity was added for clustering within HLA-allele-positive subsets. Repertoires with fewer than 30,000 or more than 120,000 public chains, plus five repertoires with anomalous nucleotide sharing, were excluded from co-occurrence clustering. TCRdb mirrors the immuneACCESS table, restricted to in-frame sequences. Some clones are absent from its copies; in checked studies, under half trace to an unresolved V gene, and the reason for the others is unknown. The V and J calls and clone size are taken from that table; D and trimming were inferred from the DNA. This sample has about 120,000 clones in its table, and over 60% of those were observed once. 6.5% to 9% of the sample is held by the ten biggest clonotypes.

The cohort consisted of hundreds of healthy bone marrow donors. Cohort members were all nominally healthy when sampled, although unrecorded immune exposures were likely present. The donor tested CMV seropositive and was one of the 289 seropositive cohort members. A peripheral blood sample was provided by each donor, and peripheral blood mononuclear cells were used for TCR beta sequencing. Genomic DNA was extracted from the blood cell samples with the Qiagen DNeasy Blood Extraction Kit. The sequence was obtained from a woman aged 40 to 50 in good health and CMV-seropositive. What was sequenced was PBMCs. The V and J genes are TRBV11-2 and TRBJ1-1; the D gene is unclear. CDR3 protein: CASSLGTANTEAFF. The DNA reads TGTGCCAGCAGCTTAGGTACAGCGAACACTGAAGCTTTCTTT.